The sequence of this T cell receptor beta chain was determined in a study of cytomegalovirus exposure and HLA in healthy donors. Study overall: Sequencing of some 200 million T cells in an earlier analysis found 90 million to 120 million unique TCR beta sequences.

Regarding this clone: Its antigen is undetermined.

Vbeta (60) and Jbeta (13) primers were used in the PCR. Profiling relied on immunoSEQ multiplex PCR, and the TCRdb table lists in-frame clones only, not all of them. This table has 85,000 to 120,000 clones, roughly 70% appearing once. Study results and caveats: Within the data, a cluster of highly shared sequence variants was likely a sequencing artifact. Presence/absence analyses rested on an assumption that sequencing depth was roughly uniform across donors.

CDR3 length equals 13 residues. Germline values: CDR1 SGHRS, CDR2 YFSETQ. The germline V and J ends were trimmed by 4 bases and 0 bases, with 7 bases remaining between them. The material sequenced was PBMCs. This rearrangement joins TRBV5-1 to TRBJ1-1; D is unresolved. This sequence originates from a male donor in good health and CMV-seropositive. The CDR3 region has the DNA TGCGCCAGCAGCGCGGCAATGAACACTGAAGCTTTCTTT. This encodes CASSAAMNTEAFF.